This TCR beta chain was captured in a study of cytomegalovirus exposure and HLA in healthy donors. Overall study findings and caveats: Some V segments, TRBV6-2 and TRBV6-3 among them, were indistinguishable and were therefore excluded.

As for this clone: Its target is unknown.

Primers included in the PCR were 60 Vbeta and 13 Jbeta primers. The assay was immunoSEQ multiplex PCR, and TCRdb's table has in-frame clones only and misses some. The table includes about 110,000 clones, roughly three quarters detected once. Each donor's status was that of a healthy bone marrow donor. The CDR3 is 13 residues long. CDR1 is SGHTA, CDR2 FQGTGA, per germline. Unmatched junction bases numbered 3, after V lost 5 bases and J lost 5 bases. This TCR was recovered from a man aged 25 to 40 in good health and CMV-seronegative. The chain uses TRBV7-3 and TRBJ1-2, with 9 positions matching TRBD1. Sequenced input: PBMCs. CDR3 in DNA: TGTGCCAGCAGCCCAGGGACAGGGTATGGCTACACCTTC. Translation: CASSPGTGYGYTF.